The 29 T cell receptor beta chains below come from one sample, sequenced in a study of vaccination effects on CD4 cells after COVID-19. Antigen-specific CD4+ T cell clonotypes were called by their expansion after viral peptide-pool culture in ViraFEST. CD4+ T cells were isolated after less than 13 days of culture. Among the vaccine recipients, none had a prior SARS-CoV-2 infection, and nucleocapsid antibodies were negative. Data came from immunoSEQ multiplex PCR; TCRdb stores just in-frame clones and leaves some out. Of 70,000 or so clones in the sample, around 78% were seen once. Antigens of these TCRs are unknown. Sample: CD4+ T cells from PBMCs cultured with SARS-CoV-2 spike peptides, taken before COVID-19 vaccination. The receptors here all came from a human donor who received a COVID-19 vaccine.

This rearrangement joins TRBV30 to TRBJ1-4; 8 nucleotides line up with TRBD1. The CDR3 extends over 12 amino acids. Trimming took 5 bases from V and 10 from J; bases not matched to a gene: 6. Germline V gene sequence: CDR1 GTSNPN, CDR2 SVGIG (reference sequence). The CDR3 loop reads CAWAGGLGKLFF. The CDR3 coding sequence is TGTGCCTGGGCAGGGGGCCTGGGAAAACTGTTTTTT.

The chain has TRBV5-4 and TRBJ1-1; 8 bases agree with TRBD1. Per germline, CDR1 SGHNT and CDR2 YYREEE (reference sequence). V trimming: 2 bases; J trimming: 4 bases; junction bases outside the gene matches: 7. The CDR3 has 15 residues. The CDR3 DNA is TGTGCCAGCAGCTTAGATTCAGGGGGCGGCACTGAAGCTTTCTTT. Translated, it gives CASSLDSGGGTEAFF. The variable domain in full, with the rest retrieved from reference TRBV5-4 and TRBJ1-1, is ETGVTQSPTHLIKTRGQQVTLRCSSQSGHNTVSWYQQALGQGPQFIFQYYREEENGRGNFPPRFSGLQFPNYSSELNVNALELDDSALYLCASSLDSGGGTEAFFGQGTRLTVV.

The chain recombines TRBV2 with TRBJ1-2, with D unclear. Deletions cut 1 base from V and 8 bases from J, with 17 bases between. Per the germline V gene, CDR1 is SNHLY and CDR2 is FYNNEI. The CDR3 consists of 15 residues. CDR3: CASSEEHGPSGGYTF. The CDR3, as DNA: TGTGCCAGCAGTGAAGAGCACGGACCCTCGGGGGGCTACACCTTC.

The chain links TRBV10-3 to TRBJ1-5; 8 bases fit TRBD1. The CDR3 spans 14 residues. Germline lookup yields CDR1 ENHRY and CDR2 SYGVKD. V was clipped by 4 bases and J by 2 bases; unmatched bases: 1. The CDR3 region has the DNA TGTGCCATCAGTGCGACAGGGGGCAATCAGCCCCAGCATTTT. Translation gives CAISATGGNQPQHF.

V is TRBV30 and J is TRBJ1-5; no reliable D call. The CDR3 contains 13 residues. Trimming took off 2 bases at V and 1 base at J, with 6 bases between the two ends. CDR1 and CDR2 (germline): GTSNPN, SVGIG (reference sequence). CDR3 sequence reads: CAWSRTSNQPQHF. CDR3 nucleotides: TGTGCCTGGAGTAGAACCAGCAATCAGCCCCAGCATTTT.

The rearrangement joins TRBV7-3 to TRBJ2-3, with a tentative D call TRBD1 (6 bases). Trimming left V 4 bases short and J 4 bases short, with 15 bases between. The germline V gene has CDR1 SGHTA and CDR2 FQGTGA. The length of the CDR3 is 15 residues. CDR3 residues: CASSSRGSAPDTQYF. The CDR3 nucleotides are TGTGCCAGCAGCTCCAGGGGTTCCGCACCAGATACGCAGTATTTT.

In DNA form, the CDR3 reads TGTGCCAGCAGCTTAGAGGGGACTAGTACACACAATGAGCAGTTCTTC. As protein: CASSLEGTSTHNEQFF. J is TRBJ2-1 and V is TRBV7-8, with TRBD2 matching over 8 bases. Germline V gene data show CDR1 as SGHVS and CDR2 as FQNEAQ. The V and J ends lost 1 base and 5 bases, in that order; junction bases with no gene match: 7. This CDR3 spans 16 amino acids.

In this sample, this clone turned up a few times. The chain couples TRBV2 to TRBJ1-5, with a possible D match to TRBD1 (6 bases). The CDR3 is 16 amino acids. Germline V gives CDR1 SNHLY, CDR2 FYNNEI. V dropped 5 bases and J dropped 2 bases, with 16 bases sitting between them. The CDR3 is CASSQGFMRGNQPQHF. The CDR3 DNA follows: TGTGCCAGCAGTCAGGGGTTTATGAGGGGCAATCAGCCCCAGCATTTT.

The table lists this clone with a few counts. The CDR3 DNA follows: TGCAGTGCTAGGGGGTTTACTGAAGCTTTCTTT. Its translation is CSARGFTEAFF. This rearrangement joins TRBV20-1 to TRBJ1-1; D is unresolved. The CDR3 spans 11 residues. Trimming took 3 bases from V and 5 from J, leaving 7 bases between them. Germline-derived CDR1 and CDR2 are DFQATT and SNEGSKA (reference sequence).

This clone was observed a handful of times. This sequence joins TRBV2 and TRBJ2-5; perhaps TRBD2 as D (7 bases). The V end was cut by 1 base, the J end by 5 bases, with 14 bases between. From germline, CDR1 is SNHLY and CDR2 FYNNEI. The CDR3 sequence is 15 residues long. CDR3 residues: CASSEEEGGQETQYF. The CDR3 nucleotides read TGTGCCAGCAGTGAAGAAGAGGGGGGGCAGGAGACCCAGTACTTC.

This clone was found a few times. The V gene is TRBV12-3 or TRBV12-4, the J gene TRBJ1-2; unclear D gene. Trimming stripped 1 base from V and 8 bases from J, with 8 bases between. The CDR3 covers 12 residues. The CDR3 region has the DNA TGTGCCAGCAGTTTAGGCGGCAGAGGCTACACCTTC. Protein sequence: CASSLGGRGYTF.

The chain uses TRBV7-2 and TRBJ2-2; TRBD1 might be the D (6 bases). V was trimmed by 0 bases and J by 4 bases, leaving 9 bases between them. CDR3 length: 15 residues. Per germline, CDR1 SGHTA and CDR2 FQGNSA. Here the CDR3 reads CASSLAKQGTGELFF. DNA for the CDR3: TGTGCCAGCAGCTTAGCAAAACAGGGCACCGGGGAGCTGTTTTTT.

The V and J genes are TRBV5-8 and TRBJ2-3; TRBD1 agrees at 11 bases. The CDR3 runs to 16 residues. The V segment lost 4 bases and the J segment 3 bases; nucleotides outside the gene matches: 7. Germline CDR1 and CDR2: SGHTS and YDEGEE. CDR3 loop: CASSPGQGARTDTQYF. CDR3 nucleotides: TGTGCCAGCAGCCCCGGACAGGGGGCGCGAACAGATACGCAGTATTTT.

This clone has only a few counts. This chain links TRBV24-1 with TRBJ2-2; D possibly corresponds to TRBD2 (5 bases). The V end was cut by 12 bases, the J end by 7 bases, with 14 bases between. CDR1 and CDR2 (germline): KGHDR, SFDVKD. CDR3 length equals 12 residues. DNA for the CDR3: TGTGCCTCAGCTTATGGAGGCGGGGAGCTGTTTTTT. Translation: CASAYGGGELFF.

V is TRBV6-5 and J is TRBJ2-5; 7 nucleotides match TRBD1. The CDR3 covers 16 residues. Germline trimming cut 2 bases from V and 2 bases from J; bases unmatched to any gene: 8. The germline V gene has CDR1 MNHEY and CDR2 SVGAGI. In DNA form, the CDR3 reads TGTGCCAGCAGTTACGCCCGGGACAGCGCGCAAGAGACCCAGTACTTC. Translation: CASSYARDSAQETQYF.

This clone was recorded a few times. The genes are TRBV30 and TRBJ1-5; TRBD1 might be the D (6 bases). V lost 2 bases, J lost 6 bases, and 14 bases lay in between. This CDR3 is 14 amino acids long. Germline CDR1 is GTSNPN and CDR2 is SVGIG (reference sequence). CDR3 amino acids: CAWSTRGGGQPQHF. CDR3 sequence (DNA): TGTGCCTGGAGTACCAGGGGAGGAGGTCAGCCCCAGCATTTT.

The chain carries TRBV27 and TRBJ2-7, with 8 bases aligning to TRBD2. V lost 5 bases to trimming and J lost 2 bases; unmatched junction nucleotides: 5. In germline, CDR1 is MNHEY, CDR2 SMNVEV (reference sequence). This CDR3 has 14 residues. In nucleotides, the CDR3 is TGTGCCAGCAGTCGTAGCGGGGCAACCTACGAGCAGTACGTC. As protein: CASSRSGATYEQYV.

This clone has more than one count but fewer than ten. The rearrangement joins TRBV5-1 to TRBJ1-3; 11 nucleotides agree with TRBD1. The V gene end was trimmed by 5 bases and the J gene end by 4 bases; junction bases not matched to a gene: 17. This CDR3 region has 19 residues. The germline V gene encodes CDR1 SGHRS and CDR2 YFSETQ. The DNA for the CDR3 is TGCGCCAGCAGTACGGGGCCGGGACAGGGGGACTCCCCCGGAAACACCATATATTTT. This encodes CASSTGPGQGDSPGNTIYF. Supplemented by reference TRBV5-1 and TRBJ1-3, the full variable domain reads KAGVTQTPRYLIKTRGQQVTLSCSPISGHRSVSWYQQTPGQGLQFLFEYFSETQRNKGNFPGRFSGRQFSNSRSEMNVSTLELGDSALYLCASSTGPGQGDSPGNTIYFGEGSWLTVV.

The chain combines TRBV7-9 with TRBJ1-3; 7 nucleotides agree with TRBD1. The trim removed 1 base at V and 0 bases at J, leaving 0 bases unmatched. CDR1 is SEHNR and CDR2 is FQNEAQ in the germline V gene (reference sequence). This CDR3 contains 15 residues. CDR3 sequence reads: CASSLGTGSGNTIYF. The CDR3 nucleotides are TGTGCCAGCAGCTTAGGGACAGGCTCTGGAAACACCATATATTTT.

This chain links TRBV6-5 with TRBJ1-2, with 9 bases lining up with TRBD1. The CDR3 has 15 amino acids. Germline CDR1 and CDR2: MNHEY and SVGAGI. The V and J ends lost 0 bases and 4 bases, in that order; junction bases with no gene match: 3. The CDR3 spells CASSYSRGQGYGYTF. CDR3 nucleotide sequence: TGTGCCAGCAGTTACTCGAGGGGACAGGGCTATGGCTACACCTTC.

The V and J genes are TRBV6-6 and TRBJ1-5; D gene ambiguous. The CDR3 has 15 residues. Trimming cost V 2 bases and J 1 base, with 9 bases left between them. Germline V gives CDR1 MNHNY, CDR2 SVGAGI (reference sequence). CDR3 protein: CASSYGEMSNQPQHF. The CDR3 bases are TGTGCCAGCAGTTACGGGGAAATGAGCAATCAGCCCCAGCATTTT.

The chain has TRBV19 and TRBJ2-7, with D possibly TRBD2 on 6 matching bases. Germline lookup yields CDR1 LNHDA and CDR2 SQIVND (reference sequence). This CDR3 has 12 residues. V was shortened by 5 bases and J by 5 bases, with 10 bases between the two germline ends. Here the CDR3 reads CASSGGCDEQYV. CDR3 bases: TGTGCCAGTAGTGGGGGGTGCGACGAGCAGTACGTC.

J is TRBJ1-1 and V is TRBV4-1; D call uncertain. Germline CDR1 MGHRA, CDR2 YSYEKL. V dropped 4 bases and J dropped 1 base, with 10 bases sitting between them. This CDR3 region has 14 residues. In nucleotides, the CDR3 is TGCGCCAGCAGCCCCAAGTACGCGAACACTGAAGCTTTCTTT. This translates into CASSPKYANTEAFF.

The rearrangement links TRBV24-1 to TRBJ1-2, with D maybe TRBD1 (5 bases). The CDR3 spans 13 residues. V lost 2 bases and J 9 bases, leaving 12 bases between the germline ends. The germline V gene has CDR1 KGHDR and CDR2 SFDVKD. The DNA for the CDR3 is TGTGCCACCAGTGATTCAGGGCAGAGAAGCTACACCTTC. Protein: CATSDSGQRSYTF.

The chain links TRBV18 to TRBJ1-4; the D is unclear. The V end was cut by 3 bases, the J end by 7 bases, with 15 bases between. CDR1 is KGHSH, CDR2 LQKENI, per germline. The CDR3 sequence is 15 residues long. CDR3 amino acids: CASSPGPPGGEKLFF. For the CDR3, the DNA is TGTGCCAGCTCACCTGGACCGCCGGGTGGTGAAAAACTGTTTTTT.

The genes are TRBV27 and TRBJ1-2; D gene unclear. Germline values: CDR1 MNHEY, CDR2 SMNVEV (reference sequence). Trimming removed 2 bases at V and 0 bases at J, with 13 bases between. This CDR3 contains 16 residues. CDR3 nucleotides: TGTGCCAGCAGTTTAAACAGACCGTCAGCTAACTATGGCTACACCTTC. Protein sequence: CASSLNRPSANYGYTF.

The CDR3: CASSLEGTGSEKLFF. The CDR3, as DNA: TGCGCCAGCAGCTTGGAAGGGACAGGGAGTGAAAAACTGTTTTTT. The chain couples TRBV5-1 to TRBJ1-4; 9 bases map to TRBD1. The CDR3 contains 15 residues. CDR1 SGHRS and CDR2 YFSETQ come from the germline V gene. V lost 0 bases and J lost 7; bases outside the gene matches: 4.

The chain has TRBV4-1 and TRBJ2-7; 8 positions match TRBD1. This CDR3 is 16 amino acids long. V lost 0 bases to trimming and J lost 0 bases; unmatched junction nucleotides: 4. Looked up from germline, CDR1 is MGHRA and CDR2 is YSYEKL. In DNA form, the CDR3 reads TGCGCCAGCAGCCAAGATCGGGACAGGACCTCCTACGAGCAGTACGTC. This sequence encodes CASSQDRDRTSYEQYV.

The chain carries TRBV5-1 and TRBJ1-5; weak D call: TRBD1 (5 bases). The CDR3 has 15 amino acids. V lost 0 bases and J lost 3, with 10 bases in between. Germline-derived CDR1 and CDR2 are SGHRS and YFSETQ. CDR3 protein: CASSLDAGTNQPQHF. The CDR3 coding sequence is TGCGCCAGCAGCTTGGACGCAGGGACCAATCAGCCCCAGCATTTT.